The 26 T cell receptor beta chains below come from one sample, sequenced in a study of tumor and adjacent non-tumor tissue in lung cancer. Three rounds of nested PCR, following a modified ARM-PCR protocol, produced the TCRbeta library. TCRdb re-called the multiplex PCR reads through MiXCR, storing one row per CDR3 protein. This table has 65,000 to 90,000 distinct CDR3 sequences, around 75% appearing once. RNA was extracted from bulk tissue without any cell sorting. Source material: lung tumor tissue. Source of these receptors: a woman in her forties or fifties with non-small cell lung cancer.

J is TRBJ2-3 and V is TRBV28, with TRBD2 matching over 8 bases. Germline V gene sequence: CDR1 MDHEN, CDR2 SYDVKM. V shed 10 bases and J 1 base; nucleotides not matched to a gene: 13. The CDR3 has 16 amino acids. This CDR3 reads CAIISFYGRGTDTQYF. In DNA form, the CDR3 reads TGTGCCATCATAAGCTTCTACGGGAGGGGCACAGATACGCAGTATTTT.

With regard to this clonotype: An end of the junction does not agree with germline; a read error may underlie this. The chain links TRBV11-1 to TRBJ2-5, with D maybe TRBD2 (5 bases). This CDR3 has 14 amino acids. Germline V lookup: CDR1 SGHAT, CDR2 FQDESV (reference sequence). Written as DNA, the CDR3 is TGTGCCTGCAGCTCCGGACTGAACCAAGAGACCCATTACTTC. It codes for CACSSGLNQETHYF.

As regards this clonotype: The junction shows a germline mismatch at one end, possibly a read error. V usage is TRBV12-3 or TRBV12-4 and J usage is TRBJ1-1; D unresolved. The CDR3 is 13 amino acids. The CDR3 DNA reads TGTGTCAGCAGTTTAAGACTGCACACTGAAGCTTTCTTC. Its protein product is CVSSLRLHTEAFF.

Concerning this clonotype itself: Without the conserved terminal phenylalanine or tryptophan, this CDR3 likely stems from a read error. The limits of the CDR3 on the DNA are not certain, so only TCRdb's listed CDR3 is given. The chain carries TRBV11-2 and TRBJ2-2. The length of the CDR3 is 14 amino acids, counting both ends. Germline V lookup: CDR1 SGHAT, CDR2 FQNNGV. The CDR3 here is CASSRAAAAGELFI.

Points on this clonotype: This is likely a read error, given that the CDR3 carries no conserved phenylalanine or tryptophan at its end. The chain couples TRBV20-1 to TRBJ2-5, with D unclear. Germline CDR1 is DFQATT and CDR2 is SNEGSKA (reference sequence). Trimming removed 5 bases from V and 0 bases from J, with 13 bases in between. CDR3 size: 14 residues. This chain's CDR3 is CSAQGSGYQETQYI. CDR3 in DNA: TGCAGTGCTCAAGGCAGTGGGTACCAAGAGACCCAGTACATC.

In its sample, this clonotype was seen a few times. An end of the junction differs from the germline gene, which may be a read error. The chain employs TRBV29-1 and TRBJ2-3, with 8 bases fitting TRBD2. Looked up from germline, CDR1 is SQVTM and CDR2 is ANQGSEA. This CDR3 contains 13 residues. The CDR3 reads CNVDSGNTNTQYF. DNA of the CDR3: TGCAACGTTGATAGCGGGAACACAAATACGCAGTATTTT.

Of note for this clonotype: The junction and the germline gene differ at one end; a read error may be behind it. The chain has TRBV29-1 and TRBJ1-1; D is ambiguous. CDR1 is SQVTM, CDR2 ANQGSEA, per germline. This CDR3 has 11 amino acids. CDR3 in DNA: TGCAGCGTTGGTGAGAACAGTGAAGCTTTCTTC. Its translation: CSVGENSEAFF.

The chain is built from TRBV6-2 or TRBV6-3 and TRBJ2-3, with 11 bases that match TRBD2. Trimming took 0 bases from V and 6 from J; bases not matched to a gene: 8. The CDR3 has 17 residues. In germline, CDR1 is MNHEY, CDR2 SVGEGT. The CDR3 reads CASSYSELAGDTDTQYF. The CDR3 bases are TGTGCCAGCAGTTACTCGGAACTAGCGGGAGACACGGATACGCAGTATTTT.

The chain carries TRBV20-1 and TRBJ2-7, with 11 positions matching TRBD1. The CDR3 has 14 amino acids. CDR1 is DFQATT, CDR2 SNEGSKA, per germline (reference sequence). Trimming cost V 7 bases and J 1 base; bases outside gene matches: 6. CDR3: CSVSDRGPSYEQYF. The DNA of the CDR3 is TGCAGTGTCTCGGACAGGGGGCCTTCCTACGAGCAGTACTTC.

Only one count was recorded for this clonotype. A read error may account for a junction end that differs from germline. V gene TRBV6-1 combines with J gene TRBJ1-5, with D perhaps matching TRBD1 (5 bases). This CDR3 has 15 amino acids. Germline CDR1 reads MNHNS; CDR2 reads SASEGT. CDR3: CASGTRGKGSQLQHF. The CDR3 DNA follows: TGTGCCAGTGGGACGAGGGGAAAAGGCTCTCAGCTCCAGCACTTT.

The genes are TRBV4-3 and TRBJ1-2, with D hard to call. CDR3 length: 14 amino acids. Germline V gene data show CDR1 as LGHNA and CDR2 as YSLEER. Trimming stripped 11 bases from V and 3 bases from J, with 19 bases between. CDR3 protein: CAASQVLGDYGYTF. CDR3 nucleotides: TGCGCCGCCAGCCAAGTACTGGGAGACTATGGCTACACCTTC.

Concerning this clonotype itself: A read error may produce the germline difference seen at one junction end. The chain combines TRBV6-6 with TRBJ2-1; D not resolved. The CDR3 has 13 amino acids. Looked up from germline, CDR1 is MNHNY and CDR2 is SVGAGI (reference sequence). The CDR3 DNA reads TGTGCCAGCACCCAGACCTTTCTGAGTGAGCAATTCTTC. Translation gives CASTQTFLSEQFF.

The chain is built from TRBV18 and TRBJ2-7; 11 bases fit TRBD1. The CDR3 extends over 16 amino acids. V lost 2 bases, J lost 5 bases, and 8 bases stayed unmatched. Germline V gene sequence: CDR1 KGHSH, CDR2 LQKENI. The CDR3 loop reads CASSPSGTGGDHEQYF. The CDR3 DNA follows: TGTGCCAGCTCACCATCGGGGACAGGGGGTGACCACGAGCAGTACTTC.

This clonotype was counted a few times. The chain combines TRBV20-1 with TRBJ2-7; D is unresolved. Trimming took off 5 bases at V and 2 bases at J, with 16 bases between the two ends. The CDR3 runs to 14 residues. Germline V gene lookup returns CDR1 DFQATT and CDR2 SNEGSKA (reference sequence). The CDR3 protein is CSADILRGAYEQYF. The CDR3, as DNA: TGCAGTGCTGATATTCTACGTGGGGCCTACGAGCAGTACTTC.

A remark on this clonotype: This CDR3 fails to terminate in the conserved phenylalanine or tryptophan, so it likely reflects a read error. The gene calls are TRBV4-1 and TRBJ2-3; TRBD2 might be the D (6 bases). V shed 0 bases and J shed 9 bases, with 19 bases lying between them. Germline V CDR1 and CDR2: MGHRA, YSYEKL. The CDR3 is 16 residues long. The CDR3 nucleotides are TGCGCCAGCAGCCAAGATCGGGTAGCGGTCGTAGAAACGCAGTATTCT. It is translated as CASSQDRVAVVETQYS.

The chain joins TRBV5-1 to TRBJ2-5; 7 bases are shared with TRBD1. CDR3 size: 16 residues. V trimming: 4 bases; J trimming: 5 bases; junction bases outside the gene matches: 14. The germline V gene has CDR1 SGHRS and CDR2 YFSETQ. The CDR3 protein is CASSPSPRGGGETQYF. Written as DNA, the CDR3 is TGCGCCAGCAGCCCGAGCCCGAGAGGGGGCGGGGAGACCCAGTACTTC.

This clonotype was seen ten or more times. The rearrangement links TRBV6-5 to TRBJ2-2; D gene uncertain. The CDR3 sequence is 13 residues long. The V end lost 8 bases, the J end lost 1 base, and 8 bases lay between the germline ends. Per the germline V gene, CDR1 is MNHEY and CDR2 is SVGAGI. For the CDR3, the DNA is TGTGCCAGCGCGGCAAGGAACACCGGGGAGCTGTTTTTT. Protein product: CASAARNTGELFF.

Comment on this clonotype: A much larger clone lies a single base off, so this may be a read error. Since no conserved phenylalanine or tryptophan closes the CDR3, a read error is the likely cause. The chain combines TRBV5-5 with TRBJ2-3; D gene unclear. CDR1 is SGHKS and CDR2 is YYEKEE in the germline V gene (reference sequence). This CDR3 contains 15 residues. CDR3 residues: CASSLGLIGTDMQYL. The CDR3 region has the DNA TGTGCCAGCAGCTTGGGGTTGATTGGCACAGATATGCAGTATCTT.

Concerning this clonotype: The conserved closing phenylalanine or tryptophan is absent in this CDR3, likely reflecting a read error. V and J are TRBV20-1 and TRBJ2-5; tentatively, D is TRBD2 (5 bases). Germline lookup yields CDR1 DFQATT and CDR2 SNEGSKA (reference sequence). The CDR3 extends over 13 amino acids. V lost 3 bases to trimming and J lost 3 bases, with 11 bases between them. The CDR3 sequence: CSASRLAEETQYY. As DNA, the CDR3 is TGCAGTGCTAGTCGTCTAGCCGAAGAGACCCAGTACTAC.

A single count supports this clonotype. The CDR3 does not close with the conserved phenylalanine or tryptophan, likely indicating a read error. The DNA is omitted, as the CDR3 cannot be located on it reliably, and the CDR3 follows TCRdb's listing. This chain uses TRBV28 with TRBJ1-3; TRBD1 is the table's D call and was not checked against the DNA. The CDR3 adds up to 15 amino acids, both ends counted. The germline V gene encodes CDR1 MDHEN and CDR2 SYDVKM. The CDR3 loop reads CASSRGTSSGNTTYL.

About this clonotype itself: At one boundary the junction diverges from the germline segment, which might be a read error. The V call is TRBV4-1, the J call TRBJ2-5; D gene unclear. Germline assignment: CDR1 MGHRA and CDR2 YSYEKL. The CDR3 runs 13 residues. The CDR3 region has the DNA TGCGCCAGCAGCGCCTCTGGGGAAGAGACCCAGTATTTC. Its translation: CASSASGEETQYF.

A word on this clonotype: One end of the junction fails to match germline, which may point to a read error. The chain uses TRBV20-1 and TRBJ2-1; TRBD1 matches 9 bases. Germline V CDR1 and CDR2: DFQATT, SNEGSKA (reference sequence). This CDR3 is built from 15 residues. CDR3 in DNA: TGCAGTGCTGTGCCGGGACAGGGATTTAGAAATGAGCGGTTCTTC. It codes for CSAVPGQGFRNERFF.

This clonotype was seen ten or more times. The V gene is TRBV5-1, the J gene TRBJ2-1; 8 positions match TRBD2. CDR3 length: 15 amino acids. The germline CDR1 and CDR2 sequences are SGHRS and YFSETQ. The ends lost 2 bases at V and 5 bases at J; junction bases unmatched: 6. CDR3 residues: CASSFGLADHNEQFF. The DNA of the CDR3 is TGCGCCAGCAGCTTCGGACTAGCAGATCACAATGAGCAGTTCTTC. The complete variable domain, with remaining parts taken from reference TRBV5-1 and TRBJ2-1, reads KAGVTQTPRYLIKTRGQQVTLSCSPISGHRSVSWYQQTPGQGLQFLFEYFSETQRNKGNFPGRFSGRQFSNSRSEMNVSTLELGDSALYLCASSFGLADHNEQFFGPGTRLTVL.

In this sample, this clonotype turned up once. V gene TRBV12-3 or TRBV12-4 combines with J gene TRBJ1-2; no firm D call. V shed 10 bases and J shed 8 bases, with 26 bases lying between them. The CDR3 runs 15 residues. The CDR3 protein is CANRVSGTPLGGYTF. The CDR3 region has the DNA TGTGCCAACAGAGTATCCGGAACACCCTTGGGAGGCTACACCTTC.

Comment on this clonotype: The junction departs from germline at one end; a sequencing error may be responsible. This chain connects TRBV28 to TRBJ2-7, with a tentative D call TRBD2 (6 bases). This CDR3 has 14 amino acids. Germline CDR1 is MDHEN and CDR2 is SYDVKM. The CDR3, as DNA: TGTGCTAGCAGTCCCGTGCCGACTAGTCGCGAGCAGTACTTC. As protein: CASSPVPTSREQYF.

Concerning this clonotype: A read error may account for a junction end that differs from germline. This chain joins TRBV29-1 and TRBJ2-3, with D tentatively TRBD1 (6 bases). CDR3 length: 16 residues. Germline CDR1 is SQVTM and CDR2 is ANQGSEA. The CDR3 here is CSVEPLHREWGDTQYF. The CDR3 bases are TGTAGCGTTGAACCCCTCCACAGGGAATGGGGAGATACGCAGTATTTT.